This record concerns one T cell receptor beta chain sequence. The data were taken from a study of blood T cell repertoires in COVID-19. Across the whole study: The cDNA or gDNA used as material had been derived from T cells, B-cell-depleted T cells, or PBMCs.

Authors' methods: Amplification of reference gene primers was used by the study to estimate nucleated cell counts. Measured with immunoSEQ multiplex PCR; TCRdb has only the in-frame clones, and not every one. That table gives V, J and clone size, and the DNA gave D and trimming. The sample records fewer than 200,000 clones, about 78% being singletons. The CDR3 has 15 amino acids. The germline V gene has CDR1 KGHDR and CDR2 SFDVKD. V was cut by 1 base and J by 2 bases, with 10 bases left in between. Clinical history reported by participants formed the basis on which cohorts were assigned. Recovered participants had two consecutive negative NP/OP PCR tests, healthcare professional clearance, or symptom resolution.

This receptor was identified in a woman in her forties or fifties who had recovered from COVID-19. Material for sequencing was PBMCs or T cells enriched from blood (not recorded which). V gene TRBV24-1 combines with J gene TRBJ2-5; D is possibly TRBD2 (6 bases). CDR3 in amino acids: CATSDFAGFQETQYF. DNA of the CDR3: TGTGCCACCAGTGATTTCGCGGGATTTCAAGAGACCCAGTACTTC.